The 12 T cell receptor beta chains below all came from one sample that was sequenced in a study of OX40 agonist ivuxolimab in advanced cancers. This table comes from immunoSEQ multiplex PCR, and its TCRdb copy is limited to in-frame clones, with some not included. The sample contains 28,000 or so clones, around 85% of which appear only once. The sample consisted of CD4+ or CD8+ T cells sorted from blood, taken in a trial of the OX40 agonist ivuxolimab. Receptors originate from an adult with an advanced solid tumor such as melanoma, head and neck, liver or kidney cancer.

This chain joins TRBV6-6 and TRBJ2-2, with 9 bases identical to TRBD2. The CDR3 is made up of 14 amino acids. Germline loops: CDR1 MNHNY, CDR2 SVGAGI (reference sequence). V was pared by 7 bases and J by 4 bases, with 4 bases of the junction left unmatched. CDR3 sequence: CASNLLAGTGELFF. The CDR3 region has the DNA TGTGCCAGCAATTTACTAGCGGGCACCGGGGAGCTGTTTTTT.

The chain has TRBV7-9 and TRBJ2-2; TRBD2 matches at 10 bases. V trimming: 5 bases; J trimming: 8 bases; junction bases outside the gene matches: 2. There are 13 residues in the CDR3. Germline lookup yields CDR1 SEHNR and CDR2 FQNEAQ (reference sequence). The CDR3 coding sequence is TGTGCCAGCAGCGAGACTAGCGGGGGGGAGCTGTTTTTT. Encoded protein: CASSETSGGELFF.

This chain links TRBV7-2 with TRBJ2-5; D gene uncertain. From germline, CDR1 is SGHTA and CDR2 FQGNSA. This CDR3 has 14 amino acids. The germline V and J ends were trimmed by 4 bases and 0 bases, with 9 bases remaining between them. The chain's CDR3 is CASSSPVHQETQYF. CDR3 nucleotide sequence: TGTGCCAGCAGCTCCCCGGTACACCAAGAGACCCAGTACTTC.

The V and J genes are TRBV27 and TRBJ2-7; a weak D match, TRBD1 (6 bases). The CDR3 consists of 12 residues. Germline CDR1 MNHEY, CDR2 SMNVEV (reference sequence). V was clipped by 2 bases and J by 6 bases, with 8 bases between them. The CDR3 reads CASSLQGFEQYF. As DNA, the CDR3 is TGTGCCAGCAGTTTACAGGGGTTCGAGCAGTACTTC.

The chain recombines TRBV30 with TRBJ2-7; 10 bases match TRBD1. The J segment lost 6 bases and the V segment lost 4 bases, leaving 6 bases of the junction unmatched. This CDR3 is built from 13 residues. Germline CDR1 GTSNPN, CDR2 SVGIG (reference sequence). The CDR3 region has the DNA TGTGCCTGGAATGACGGGACAGGGGTCGAGCAGTACTTC. Translating it yields CAWNDGTGVEQYF. Using reference TRBV30 and TRBJ2-7 for the parts outside the CDR3, the full variable domain is SQTIHQWPATLVQPVGSPLSLECTVEGTSNPNLYWYRQAAGRGLQLLFYSVGIGQISSEVPQNLSASRPQDRQFILSSKKLLLSDSGFYLCAWNDGTGVEQYFGPGTRLTVT.

This clone was observed once. The chain employs TRBV27 and TRBJ1-1; D gene uncertain. Trimming stripped 4 bases from V and 2 bases from J, with 11 bases between. The CDR3 covers 14 residues. CDR1 MNHEY and CDR2 SMNVEV come from the germline V gene (reference sequence). The CDR3: CASSSTPINTEAFF. As DNA, the CDR3 is TGTGCCAGCAGTTCAACGCCAATAAACACTGAAGCTTTCTTT.

The gene calls are TRBV9 and TRBJ2-6; D call uncertain. The V gene's germline CDR1 is SGDLS and CDR2 YYNGEE. This CDR3 contains 13 residues. Between the trimmed V and J ends, which lost 7 bases and 0 bases, there was a span of 5 bases. The CDR3 reads CASLTSGANVLTF. CDR3 DNA sequence: TGTGCCAGCTTGACCTCTGGGGCCAACGTCCTGACTTTC. Complete variable domain (other parts from reference TRBV9 and TRBJ2-6): DSGVTQTPKHLITATGQRVTLRCSPRSGDLSVYWYQQSLDQGLQFLIQYYNGEERAKGNILERFSAQQFPDLHSELNLSSLELGDSALYFCASLTSGANVLTFGAGSRLTVL.

The chain carries TRBV7-9 and TRBJ2-5; TRBD2 aligns across 7 bases. The CDR3 runs to 12 residues. Germline-derived CDR1 and CDR2 are SEHNR and FQNEAQ (reference sequence). Trimming at V came to 3 bases and at J to 11 bases, leaving 6 bases not matched to a gene. The CDR3 loop reads CASSFGRGEQYF. The CDR3 nucleotides are TGTGCCAGCAGCTTCGGACGGGGGGAGCAGTACTTC. Full variable domain (outside the CDR3, taken from reference TRBV7-9 and TRBJ2-5): DTGVSQNPRHKITKRGQNVTFRCDPISEHNRLYWYRQTLGQGPEFLTYFQNEAQLEKSRLLSDRFSAERPKGSFSTLEIQRTEQGDSAMYLCASSFGRGEQYFGPGTRLLVL.

V gene TRBV5-6 combines with J gene TRBJ2-1; D unresolved. CDR1 and CDR2 (germline): SGHDT, YYEEEE. The CDR3 contains 15 residues. V lost 0 bases and J 2 bases, leaving 9 bases between the germline ends. CDR3 residues: CASSLEPGAYNEQFF. The CDR3 DNA sequence: TGTGCCAGCAGCTTGGAGCCGGGTGCCTACAATGAGCAGTTCTTC.

This sequence joins TRBV7-8 and TRBJ2-3, with D maybe TRBD2 (5 bases). The V gene's germline CDR1 is SGHVS and CDR2 FQNEAQ. This CDR3 comprises 15 residues. The V end lost 1 base, the J end lost 6 bases, and 14 bases lay between the germline ends. DNA of the CDR3: TGTGCCAGCAGCTTAGTATGGGTGCCGGGGGATACGCAGTATTTT. Its translation: CASSLVWVPGDTQYF.

The rearrangement joins TRBV19 to TRBJ2-2; a weak D match, TRBD2 (5 bases). The CDR3 extends over 11 amino acids. Germline CDR1 is LNHDA and CDR2 is SQIVND (reference sequence). Trimming took off 10 bases at V and 5 bases at J, with 8 bases between the two ends. This CDR3 is CATGVTGELFF. CDR3 nucleotides: TGTGCCACCGGGGTAACCGGGGAGCTGTTTTTT.

This clone was picked up a small number of times. The rearrangement joins TRBV2 to TRBJ2-7; the match to TRBD2 covers 12 bases. V lost 3 bases, J lost 2 bases, and 2 bases stayed unmatched. Germline loops: CDR1 SNHLY, CDR2 FYNNEI. CDR3 size: 15 residues. CDR3 in DNA: TGTGCCAGCAGTGAGTCTAGCGGGAGGGCCTACGAGCAGTACTTC. Encoded protein: CASSESSGRAYEQYF.